What follows are 14 T cell receptor beta chains derived from one specimen sequenced in a study of beta chain features in type 1 diabetes listed by TCRdb under 2018. Receptors were amplified or captured by the immunoSEQ multiplex PCR assay. The entire isolated RNA was reverse transcribed using the High Capacity cDNA Reverse Transcription Kit, and thus expressed TCRB transcripts were sequenced. The immuneACCESS repertoire file appears here via TCRdb, limited to in-frame rearrangements. These files lack a portion of the clones; in checked studies, under half of the deficit traces to unresolved V genes, and the cause of the others is not known. This sample is represented by roughly 140,000 clones; about 7.1% of them were singletons. About 1.3% of the sample rests with the top ten. The sequenced sample consisted of central memory CD4+ T cells from blood. These receptors all come from a woman between 25 and 40 years old in good health.

V and J are TRBV7-9 and TRBJ2-5; TRBD1 aligns across 7 bases. V lost 4 bases and J lost 5; bases outside the gene matches: 7. Germline CDR1 is SEHNR and CDR2 is FQNEAQ (reference sequence). This CDR3 is built from 14 residues. The CDR3, as DNA: TGTGCCAGCAGCTCGGGACAGCCCGGGGAGACCCAGTACTTC. Translation gives CASSSGQPGETQYF.

The V call is TRBV7-9, the J call TRBJ2-5, with 7 bases fitting TRBD2. V shed 5 bases and J 9 bases; nucleotides not matched to a gene: 12. This CDR3 spans 14 amino acids. Germline values: CDR1 SEHNR, CDR2 FQNEAQ (reference sequence). The CDR3 sequence is CASSVDEAGRAQYF. CDR3 bases: TGTGCCAGCAGCGTCGATGAAGCGGGAAGAGCCCAGTACTTC. The full variable domain, completed using reference TRBV7-9 and TRBJ2-5, is DTGVSQNPRHKITKRGQNVTFRCDPISEHNRLYWYRQTLGQGPEFLTYFQNEAQLEKSRLLSDRFSAERPKGSFSTLEIQRTEQGDSAMYLCASSVDEAGRAQYFGPGTRLLVL.

This clone was detected many times. The genes are TRBV25-1 and TRBJ2-1; 10 bases line up with TRBD2. V lost 4 bases, J lost 5 bases, and 11 bases stayed unmatched. CDR3 length equals 17 residues. Per germline, CDR1 MGHDK and CDR2 SYGVNS. The CDR3 coding sequence is TGTGCCAGCAGTGGGATAGCGGGAGGAGGTAAAAACAATGAGCAGTTCTTC. This translates into CASSGIAGGGKNNEQFF.

This clone was seen a few times. The rearrangement joins TRBV7-9 to TRBJ2-7; TRBD1 matches at 7 bases. This CDR3 is built from 15 residues. V gave up 2 bases and J gave up 5 bases; unmatched junction bases: 9. From germline, CDR1 is SEHNR and CDR2 FQNEAQ (reference sequence). The DNA of the CDR3 is TGTGCCAGCAGCTTATCTGGGACAGAAGGGGACGAGCAGTACTTC. It translates to CASSLSGTEGDEQYF.

The chain is built from TRBV11-3 and TRBJ2-2; 11 bases are shared with TRBD1. Per germline, CDR1 SGHNT and CDR2 YENEEA. This CDR3 has 16 amino acids. V shed 3 bases, J shed 7 bases, and the junction held 7 bases outside the gene matches. CDR3 DNA sequence: TGTGCCAGCAGCTTGGACAGGGGGCTGGATGGCGGGGAGCTGTTTTTT. Translation gives CASSLDRGLDGGELFF.

This clone occurred a few times. The chain joins TRBV5-5 to TRBJ2-7, with 9 bases that match TRBD1. The CDR3 is 15 residues long. Trimming cost V 5 bases and J 4 bases; bases outside gene matches: 10. CDR1 and CDR2 from the germline V gene are SGHKS and YYEKEE (reference sequence). The CDR3 sequence: CASSFGTGQGYEQYF. The CDR3 nucleotides read TGTGCCAGCAGTTTTGGAACGGGACAGGGATACGAGCAGTACTTC.

This clone was counted ten times or more. The rearrangement joins TRBV6-5 to TRBJ2-1; D is possibly TRBD2 (6 bases). This CDR3 is 12 amino acids long. Between the trimmed V and J ends, which lost 3 bases and 12 bases, there was a span of 12 bases. Germline loops: CDR1 MNHEY, CDR2 SVGAGI. The CDR3: CASSYPRGRQFF. DNA for the CDR3: TGTGCCAGCAGTTATCCCCGGGGGAGGCAGTTCTTC.

The CDR3 spells CAISAETSGYEQYF. In DNA form, the CDR3 reads TGTGCCATCAGTGCCGAGACTAGCGGTTACGAGCAGTACTTC. The rearrangement links TRBV10-3 to TRBJ2-7, with 9 bases fitting TRBD2. CDR1 and CDR2 (germline): ENHRY, SYGVKD. With V trimmed by 4 bases and J by 4 bases, 5 bases remained unmatched. The CDR3 consists of 14 residues.

The table lists this clone with a few counts. The chain employs TRBV25-1 and TRBJ2-3; TRBD2 matches 8 bases. The V gene end was trimmed by 2 bases and the J gene end by 4 bases; junction bases not matched to a gene: 5. CDR1 MGHDK and CDR2 SYGVNS come from the germline V gene. This CDR3 has 15 amino acids. CDR3 in amino acids: CASSEPSGQADTQYF. The CDR3 DNA reads as TGTGCCAGCAGTGAACCTAGCGGGCAAGCAGATACGCAGTATTTT. Supplemented by reference TRBV25-1 and TRBJ2-3, the full variable domain reads EADIYQTPRYLVIGTGKKITLECSQTMGHDKMYWYQQDPGMELHLIHYSYGVNSTEKGDLSSESTVSRIRTEHFPLTLESARPSHTSQYLCASSEPSGQADTQYFGPGTRLTVL.

In nucleotides, the CDR3 is TGTGCCAGCAGGTCCCAGGTGAACACCGGGGAGCTGTTTTTT. Amino acids: CASRSQVNTGELFF. V gene TRBV28 combines with J gene TRBJ2-2; D uncertain. In germline, CDR1 is MDHEN, CDR2 SYDVKM. This CDR3 contains 14 residues. Trimming took off 6 bases at V and 1 base at J, with 9 bases between the two ends.

This clone was detected a few times. This sequence joins TRBV19 and TRBJ1-1; weak D call: TRBD1 (5 bases). Germline lookup yields CDR1 LNHDA and CDR2 SQIVND (reference sequence). Between the trimmed V and J ends, which lost 9 bases and 0 bases, there was a span of 14 bases. The CDR3 length is 14 residues. CDR3 nucleotide sequence: TGTGCCAGCCAAAGGGGATACATGAACACTGAAGCTTTCTTT. Its translation is CASQRGYMNTEAFF. The full variable domain, in which reference TRBV19 and TRBJ1-1 provide the parts outside the CDR3, is DGGITQSPKYLFRKEGQNVTLSCEQNLNHDAMYWYRQDPGQGLRLIYYSQIVNDFQKGDIAEGYSVSREKKESFPLTVTSAQKNPTAFYLCASQRGYMNTEAFFGQGTRLTVV.

The chain links TRBV2 to TRBJ1-5, with a tentative D call TRBD1 (5 bases). Trimming removed 8 bases at V and 6 bases at J, with 17 bases between. In germline, CDR1 is SNHLY, CDR2 FYNNEI. This CDR3 has 14 residues. This chain's CDR3 is CASQRAGSSQPQHF. The CDR3 bases are TGTGCCAGCCAAAGGGCAGGGTCAAGTCAGCCCCAGCATTTT.

DNA of the CDR3: TGTGCCAGCTCACTATCGGACAGACCTGGAAACACCATATATTTT. The encoded protein is CASSLSDRPGNTIYF. The chain has TRBV18 and TRBJ1-3, with D possibly matching TRBD1 (6 bases). The germline CDR1 and CDR2 sequences are KGHSH and LQKENI. Trimming pared 4 bases from V and 2 bases from J, leaving 12 bases between. CDR3 size: 15 residues.

This clone came up a few times. The CDR3 sequence: CASSQAGGQGSSSYNEQFF. DNA of the CDR3: TGTGCCAGCAGCCAAGCGGGGGGACAGGGCAGTAGTTCCTACAATGAGCAGTTCTTC. The rearrangement uses TRBV4-2 and TRBJ2-1; 9 bases map to TRBD1. Germline CDR1 reads LGHNA; CDR2 reads YNFKEQ. The V gene end was trimmed by 1 base and the J gene end by 1 base; junction bases not matched to a gene: 11. The CDR3 runs to 19 residues.